These T cell receptor beta chains were read from a single sample in a study of T cells in Graves' hyperthyroidism and ophthalmopathy. TCRdb reanalysed the multiplex PCR reads using MiXCR and keeps one entry per CDR3 protein. This sample has almost 600,000 distinct CDR3 sequences, with 11% to 15% found just once. Sample: blood. The source of these receptors is a woman younger than 45 with Graves' hyperthyroidism that later progressed to Graves' ophthalmopathy. Each CDR3 is given without its conserved first and last residue. Size values are once, few and many counts, or a class for expanded clones, and some rows have none.

cdr3_aa,cdr3_length,clone_size,j_call,v_call
ATSDLASGYNEQF,13,NA,TRBJ2-1,TRBV24-1
ASSFALAESQETQY,14,many,TRBJ2-5,TRBV12-3/TRBV12-4
ASSFGTATIGQY,12,many,TRBJ2-7,TRBV11-1
SARDGTNLNEKLF,13,NA,TRBJ1-4,TRBV20-1
SARSSSLVETQY,12,many,TRBJ2-5,TRBV20-1
SARDREDNEQF,11,many,TRBJ2-1,TRBV20-1
ASSLGLSFGGELF,13,many,TRBJ2-2,TRBV19
ASSSGTGGAEQY,12,many,TRBJ2-7,TRBV9
ASSQDRTGPSGYGYT,15,few,TRBJ1-2,TRBV14
ASSQVSYNSPLH,12,NA,TRBJ1-6,TRBV3-1
AWSPGQGIGGYT,12,NA,TRBJ1-2,TRBV30
AWSVQLDTQY,10,many,TRBJ2-3,TRBV30
SAPALNTEAL,10,NA,TRBJ1-1,TRBV20-1
ASSEGGTTEAS,11,few,TRBJ1-1,TRBV2
ASTPRGGLAGSNEQF,15,many,TRBJ2-1,TRBV7-9
AWSIPGRNEKLF,12,NA,TRBJ1-4,TRBV30
ASSLLGEAQY,10,many,TRBJ2-5,TRBV5-1
ASSSAPQGATDTQY,14,NA,TRBJ2-3,TRBV7-9
ASSQAGSNTEAF,12,NA,TRBJ1-1,TRBV4-1
ASSYERGPGANVLT,14,many,TRBJ2-6,TRBV6-2/TRBV6-3
ASSRMVAGETDTQY,14,many,TRBJ2-3,TRBV3-1
ASSLGVREQF,10,many,TRBJ2-1,TRBV28
ASSMVGSRENIQY,13,NA,TRBJ2-4,TRBV19
ASSPARSSYGYT,12,many,TRBJ1-2,TRBV7-3
AISYRRNTEAF,11,many,TRBJ1-1,TRBV10-3
ASSGVVLYEQY,11,NA,TRBJ2-7,TRBV14
ASRSGADGYT,10,NA,TRBJ1-2,TRBV5-6
ASSLGTGINEKLF,13,many,TRBJ1-4,TRBV7-9
ATSRVLAGVEQY,12,many,TRBJ2-7,TRBV15
SVGRLAGTDTQY,12,many,TRBJ2-3,TRBV29-1
ASSPNLDNEQF,11,many,TRBJ2-1,TRBV2
ASSLEPGIQY,10,many,TRBJ2-4,TRBV12-3/TRBV12-4
ASSYPTGGKDGNTIY,15,NA,TRBJ1-3,TRBV6-2/TRBV6-3
ATGNSNYNEQF,11,many,TRBJ2-1,TRBV15
ASSLLANEQF,10,few,TRBJ2-1,TRBV7-2
ASSFTPDNEQF,11,few,TRBJ2-1,TRBV11-3
ASGLFPGARDEAF,13,NA,TRBJ1-1,TRBV12-5
ASTAPRDSIYEQY,13,many,TRBJ2-7,TRBV10-2
ASSLRSKGEQY,11,many,TRBJ2-7,TRBV12-3/TRBV12-4
ASGAGHQETQY,11,many,TRBJ2-5,TRBV11-2
ASSVALGHYTGELF,14,few,TRBJ2-2,TRBV9
ASSEPTGNYYEQY,13,NA,TRBJ2-7,TRBV11-2
ASSGGGQGDQPQH,13,NA,TRBJ1-5,TRBV2
ASSRPVPDSPLH,12,many,TRBJ1-6,TRBV7-8
ASSIPAAGPYGYT,13,many,TRBJ1-2,TRBV5-6
ASSDLTGMNTEAF,13,many,TRBJ1-1,TRBV25-1
ASSAPGGANEKLF,13,NA,TRBJ1-4,TRBV25-1
ATSEEYSNQPQH,12,NA,TRBJ1-5,TRBV24-1
ASSLANTGGLTDTQY,15,many,TRBJ2-3,TRBV5-1
ASSLGAVGQETQY,13,many,TRBJ2-5,TRBV5-1
ASSYGDRFTDTQY,13,few,TRBJ2-3,TRBV6-6
ASSLEQQGAGEQY,13,NA,TRBJ2-7,TRBV4-3
ASSEEGVEAEPAYNEQF,17,few,TRBJ2-1,TRBV6-1
ASSRQPSNQPQH,12,many,TRBJ1-5,TRBV28
ASRGLVDNEQF,11,NA,TRBJ2-1,TRBV12-3/TRBV12-4
ASSPSGGAENTEAF,14,many,TRBJ1-1,TRBV5-1
SVAGPGMNTEAF,12,NA,TRBJ1-1,TRBV29-1